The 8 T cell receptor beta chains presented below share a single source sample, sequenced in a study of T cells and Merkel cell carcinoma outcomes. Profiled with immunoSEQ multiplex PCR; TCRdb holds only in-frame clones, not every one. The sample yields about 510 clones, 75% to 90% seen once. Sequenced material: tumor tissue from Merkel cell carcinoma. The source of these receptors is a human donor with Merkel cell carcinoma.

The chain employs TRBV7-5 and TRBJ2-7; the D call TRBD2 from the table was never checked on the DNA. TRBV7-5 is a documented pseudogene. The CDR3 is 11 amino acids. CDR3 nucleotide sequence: TGTGCCACGACTGCAGAGTACGAGCAGTACTTC. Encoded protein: CATTAEYEQYF.

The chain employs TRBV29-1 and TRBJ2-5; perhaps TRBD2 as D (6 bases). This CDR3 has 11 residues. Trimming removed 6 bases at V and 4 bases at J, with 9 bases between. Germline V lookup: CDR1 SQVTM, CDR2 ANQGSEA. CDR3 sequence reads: CSVGTPETQYF. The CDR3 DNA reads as TGCAGCGTGGGGACTCCAGAGACCCAGTACTTC.

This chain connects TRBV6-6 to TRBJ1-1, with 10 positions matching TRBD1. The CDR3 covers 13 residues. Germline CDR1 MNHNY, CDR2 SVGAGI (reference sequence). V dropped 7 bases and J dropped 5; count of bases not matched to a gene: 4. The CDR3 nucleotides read TGTGCCAGCAAACCGGGACAGGGGACTGAAGCTTTCTTT. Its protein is CASKPGQGTEAFF.

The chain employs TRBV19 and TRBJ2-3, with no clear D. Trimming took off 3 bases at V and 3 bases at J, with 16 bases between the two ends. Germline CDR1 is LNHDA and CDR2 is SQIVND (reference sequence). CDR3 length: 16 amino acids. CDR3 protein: CASSIGPKDRTDTQYF. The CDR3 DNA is TGTGCCAGTAGTATTGGACCCAAGGACCGTACAGATACGCAGTATTTT.

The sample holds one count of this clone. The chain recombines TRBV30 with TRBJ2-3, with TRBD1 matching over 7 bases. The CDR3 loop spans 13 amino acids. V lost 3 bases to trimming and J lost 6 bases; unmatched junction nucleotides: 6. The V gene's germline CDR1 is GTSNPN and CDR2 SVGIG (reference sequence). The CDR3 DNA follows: TGTGCCTGGAGCGCCGCGACAGGGGATACGCAGTATTTT. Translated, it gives CAWSAATGDTQYF.

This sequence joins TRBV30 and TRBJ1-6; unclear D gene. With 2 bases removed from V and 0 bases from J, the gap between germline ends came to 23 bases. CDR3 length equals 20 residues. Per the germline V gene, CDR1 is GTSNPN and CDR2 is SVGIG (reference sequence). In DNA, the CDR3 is TGTGCCTGGAGTTACGGCGTAAAGGACTCCACGAGCTCCTATAATTCACCCCTCCACTTT. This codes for CAWSYGVKDSTSSYNSPLHF.

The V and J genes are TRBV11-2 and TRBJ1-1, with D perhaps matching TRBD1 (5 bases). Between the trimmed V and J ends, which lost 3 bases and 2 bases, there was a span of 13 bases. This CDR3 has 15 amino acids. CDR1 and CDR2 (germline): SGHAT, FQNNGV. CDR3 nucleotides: TGTGCCAGCAGCTTGGGAGACAGAATTAACACTGAAGCTTTCTTT. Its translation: CASSLGDRINTEAFF.

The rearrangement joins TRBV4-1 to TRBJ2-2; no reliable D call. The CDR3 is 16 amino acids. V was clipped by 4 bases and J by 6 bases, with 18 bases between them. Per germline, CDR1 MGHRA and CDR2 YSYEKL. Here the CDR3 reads CASSRTGSAGAGELFF. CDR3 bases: TGCGCCAGCAGCCGCACCGGATCGGCTGGGGCCGGGGAGCTGTTTTTT.